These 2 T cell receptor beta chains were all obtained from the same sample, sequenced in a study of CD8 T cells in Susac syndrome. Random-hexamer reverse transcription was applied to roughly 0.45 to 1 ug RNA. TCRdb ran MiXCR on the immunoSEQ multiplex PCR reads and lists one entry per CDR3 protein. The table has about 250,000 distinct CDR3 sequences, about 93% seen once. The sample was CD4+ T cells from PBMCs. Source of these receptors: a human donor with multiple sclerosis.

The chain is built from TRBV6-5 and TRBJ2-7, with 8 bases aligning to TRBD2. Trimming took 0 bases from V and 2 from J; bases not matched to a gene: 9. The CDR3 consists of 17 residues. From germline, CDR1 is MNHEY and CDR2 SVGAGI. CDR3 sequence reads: CASSYSPPGGGTYEQYF. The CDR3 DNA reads TGTGCCAGCAGTTACTCCCCCCCCGGCGGGGGGACCTACGAGCAGTACTTC.

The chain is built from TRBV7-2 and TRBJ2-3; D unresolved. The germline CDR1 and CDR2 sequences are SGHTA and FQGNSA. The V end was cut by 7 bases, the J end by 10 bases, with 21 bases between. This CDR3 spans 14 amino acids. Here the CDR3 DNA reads TGTGCCAGCAACTCCGAGACCCTTACTGCTTCGCAGTATTTT. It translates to CASNSETLTASQYF.